This TCR beta chain derives from a study of T cells after posttransplantation cyclophosphamide. Findings of the study overall: Recipient CMV seropositivity and CMV reactivation strongly tracked TRB clonality. Tissue-infiltrating T cells from skin or gut overlapped little with blood T cells.

The CDR3 is 12 amino acids. In germline, CDR1 is SGDLS, CDR2 YYNGEE. Trimming removed 3 bases from V and 2 bases from J, with 4 bases in between. Sequencing used immunoSEQ multiplex PCR; TCRdb keeps in-frame clones, though not all of them. The sample includes some 66,000 clones, roughly 93% of them seen just once. Regarding this clone: Its antigen is as yet unknown.

The source material was PBMCs. This chain connects TRBV9 to TRBJ2-3; D is ambiguous. The receptor's source is a woman in her 30s in good health and a related stem cell transplant donor. In DNA, the CDR3 is TGTGCCAGCAGCGCGAACACAGATACGCAGTATTTT. Protein: CASSANTDTQYF.